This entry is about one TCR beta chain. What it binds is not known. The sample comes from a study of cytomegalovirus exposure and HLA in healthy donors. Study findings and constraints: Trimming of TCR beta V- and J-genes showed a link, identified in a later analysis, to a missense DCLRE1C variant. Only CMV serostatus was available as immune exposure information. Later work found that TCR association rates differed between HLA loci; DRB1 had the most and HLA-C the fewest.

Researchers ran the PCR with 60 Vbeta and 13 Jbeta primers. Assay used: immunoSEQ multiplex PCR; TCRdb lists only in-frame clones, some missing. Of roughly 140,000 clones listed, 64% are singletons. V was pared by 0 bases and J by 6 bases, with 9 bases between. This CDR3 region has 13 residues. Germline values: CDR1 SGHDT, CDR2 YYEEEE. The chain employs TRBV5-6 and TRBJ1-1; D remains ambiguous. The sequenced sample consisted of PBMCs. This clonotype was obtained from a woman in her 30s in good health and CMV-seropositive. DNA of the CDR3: TGTGCCAGCAGCTTGGGGCGGGAGGCTGAAGCTTTCTTT. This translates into CASSLGREAEAFF. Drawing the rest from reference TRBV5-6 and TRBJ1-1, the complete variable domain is DAGVTQSPTHLIKTRGQQVTLRCSPKSGHDTVSWYQQALGQGPQFIFQYYEEEERQRGNFPDRFSGHQFPNYSSELNVNALLLGDSALYLCASSLGREAEAFFGQGTRLTVV.